This T cell receptor (beta chain) was profiled in a study of blood T cells in healthy people across ages. Study-wide results and limits: Strong correlation linked observed beta diversity and percent naive T cells. TCR beta diversity per million T cells fell roughly linearly with age. Since the PBMCs were unsorted, naive and antigen-experienced cells could not be conclusively compared.

No fewer than 5.5 micrograms of total RNA were isolated from every sample. Germline CDR1 reads LNHNV; CDR2 reads YYDKDF (reference sequence). Trimming left V 0 bases short and J 2 bases short, with 11 bases between. CDR3 length: 15 residues. Of note for this clonotype: The antigen is undetermined.

It was with a sample-barcoded 5' primer and a J-beta primer mix that a second PCR of roughly 7 to 12 cycles was run. TCRdb reprocessed the 5' RACE reads via MiXCR and lists one record per CDR3 protein. The repertoire includes roughly 1.5 million distinct CDR3 sequences, roughly 43% of them detected once, and just over 4% sits in the top ten. The chain uses TRBV15 and TRBJ2-7; the D call may be TRBD1 or TRBD2 (5 bases each). This receptor was identified in a woman aged 18-30 years in good health. Sequenced: blood. CDR3 coding DNA: TGTGCCACCAGCAGAGAACGGGACCACACCTACGAGCAGTACTTC. Its protein product is CATSRERDHTYEQYF.